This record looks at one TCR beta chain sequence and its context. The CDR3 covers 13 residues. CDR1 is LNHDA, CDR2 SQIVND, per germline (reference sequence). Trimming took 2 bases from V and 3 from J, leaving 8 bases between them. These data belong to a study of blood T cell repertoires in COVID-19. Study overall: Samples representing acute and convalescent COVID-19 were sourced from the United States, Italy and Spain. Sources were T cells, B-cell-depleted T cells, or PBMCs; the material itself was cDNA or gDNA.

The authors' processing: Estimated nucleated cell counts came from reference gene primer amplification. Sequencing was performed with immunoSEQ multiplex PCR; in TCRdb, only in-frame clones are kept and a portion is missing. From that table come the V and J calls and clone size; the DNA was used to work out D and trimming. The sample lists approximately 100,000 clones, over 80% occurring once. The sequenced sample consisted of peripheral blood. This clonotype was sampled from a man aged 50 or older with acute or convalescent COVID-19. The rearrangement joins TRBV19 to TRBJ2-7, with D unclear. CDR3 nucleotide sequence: TGTGCCAGTAGTATACCCCCTCTCTACGAGCAGTACTTC. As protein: CASSIPPLYEQYF.